This T cell receptor beta chain was observed in a study of CD8 T cells in Susac syndrome. As to this clonotype: The antigen remains undetermined.

Findings and limits, study-wide: CD8+ clones in Susac expanded most in TEMRA cells and active patients.

With random hexamers, 0.5 to 1 ug RNA was reverse transcribed. TCRdb re-derived calls from the immunoSEQ multiplex PCR reads in MiXCR, one entry per CDR3 protein. The sample lists roughly 110,000 distinct CDR3 sequences; around 94% were seen once. With V trimmed by 2 bases and J by 6 bases, 5 bases remained unmatched. Germline V gene sequence: CDR1 SGHTA, CDR2 FQGNSA. CDR3 length: 15 residues. The chain carries TRBV7-2 and TRBJ1-5; 9 bases align to TRBD1. Material: CD8+ T cells from PBMCs. The sequence came from a human donor with Susac syndrome. The CDR3 protein is CASSLSGQGTQPQHF. Here the CDR3 DNA reads TGTGCCAGCAGCTTATCTGGACAGGGGACTCAGCCCCAGCATTTT.